This T cell receptor (beta chain) was found in a study of cytomegalovirus exposure and HLA in healthy donors. Study-level findings and limits: A prior analysis recorded that most TCR beta V segments were productive about 90% or about 30% of the time. Most subjects' HLA-A and HLA-B alleles were reportedly predicted from TCR beta sequences.

The PCR contained 60 Vbeta and 13 Jbeta primers. Produced via immunoSEQ multiplex PCR; TCRdb's table is partial and in-frame only. The sample shows 150,000 to 200,000 clones, around 84% of them seen only once. Comment on this clone: Its antigen remains unknown.

This receptor was obtained from a man between 18 and 35 years old in good health and CMV-seropositive. The specimen was PBMCs.

CDR3 sequence reads: CASSIGGAGNSPLHF. CDR3 DNA sequence: TGTGCCAGTAGTATCGGGGGGGCCGGGAATTCACCCCTCCACTTT. The rearrangement links TRBV19 to TRBJ1-6, with D perhaps matching TRBD1 (6 bases). Per the germline V gene, CDR1 is LNHDA and CDR2 is SQIVND (reference sequence). Trimming took off 3 bases at V and 7 bases at J, with 13 bases between the two ends. The CDR3 has 15 residues.